These 27 T cell receptor beta chains share one sample of origin, sequenced in a study of cytomegalovirus exposure and HLA in healthy donors. 13 Jbeta primers and 60 Vbeta primers were used for the PCR. Clones were read by immunoSEQ multiplex PCR, and TCRdb kept only the in-frame ones, dropping some. The data show about 220,000 clones, about 74% seen once. Sequences were obtained from PBMCs. The source of these receptors is a woman aged 25 to 39 in good health and CMV-seronegative.

This clone was picked up a small number of times. The chain carries TRBV6-1 and TRBJ1-1; no clear D. V gave up 3 bases and J gave up 1 base, with 9 bases separating them. Germline CDR1 reads MNHNS; CDR2 reads SASEGT. There are 14 residues in the CDR3. CDR3 sequence reads: CASSEGSKNTEAFF. In nucleotides, the CDR3 is TGTGCCAGCAGTGAGGGCAGTAAGAACACTGAAGCTTTCTTT.

Notes on this clone: A read error may produce the germline difference seen at one junction end. This chain connects TRBV7-9 to TRBJ2-7, with 7 bases aligning to TRBD1. Germline CDR1 is SEHNR and CDR2 is FQNEAQ (reference sequence). The CDR3 totals 17 residues. This CDR3 is CDSSFSTGAPAKYEQYF. Written as DNA, the CDR3 is TGTGACAGCAGCTTTTCTACAGGGGCTCCCGCCAAATACGAGCAGTACTTC.

The V gene is TRBV18, the J gene TRBJ1-1; D is unresolved. The V gene lost 4 bases and the J gene lost 4 bases, with 7 bases spanning the gap. CDR1 and CDR2 (germline): KGHSH, LQKENI. The length of the CDR3 is 12 residues. CDR3 amino acids: CASSQGGTEAFF. CDR3 sequence (DNA): TGTGCCAGCTCACAGGGAGGCACTGAAGCTTTCTTT.

A remark on this clone: Because the CDR3 is missing its conserved closing phenylalanine or tryptophan, this is likely a read error. This chain links TRBV6-5 with TRBJ1-1, with D possibly TRBD1 on 5 matching bases. This CDR3 has 13 amino acids. The germline V and J ends were trimmed by 2 bases and 6 bases, with 10 bases remaining between them. Germline CDR1 and CDR2: MNHEY and SVGAGI. Here the CDR3 DNA reads TGTGCCAGCAGTTACCTCGGACAACCTGAAGCTTTCTTG. This translates into CASSYLGQPEAFL.

CDR3 bases: TGCGCCAGCAGCTACTTCGACAGGGATGATGAAAAACTGTTTTTT. Its protein is CASSYFDRDDEKLFF. The chain carries TRBV5-1 and TRBJ1-4; 7 positions agree with TRBD1. V was pared by 3 bases and J by 6 bases, with 8 bases of the junction left unmatched. Germline lookup yields CDR1 SGHRS and CDR2 YFSETQ. The CDR3 spans 15 residues.

V is TRBV5-1 and J is TRBJ2-3; TRBD2 is a possible D gene (6 bases). CDR1 and CDR2 from the germline V gene are SGHRS and YFSETQ. This CDR3 is built from 15 residues. The germline V and J ends were trimmed by 0 bases and 2 bases, with 10 bases remaining between them. The CDR3 protein is CASSLAGVSTDTQYF. CDR3 sequence (DNA): TGCGCCAGCAGCTTGGCGGGAGTCTCCACAGATACGCAGTATTTT.

The chain joins TRBV27 to TRBJ1-2; no definite D call. With 6 bases removed from V and 3 bases from J, the gap between germline ends came to 11 bases. This CDR3 is built from 13 residues. Germline CDR1 MNHEY, CDR2 SMNVEV (reference sequence). The chain's CDR3 is CASSLGRDYGYTF. As DNA, the CDR3 is TGTGCCAGCAGCCTCGGGAGGGACTATGGCTACACCTTC.

The V call is TRBV27, the J call TRBJ1-2, with D perhaps TRBD1 (6 bases). Germline lookup yields CDR1 MNHEY and CDR2 SMNVEV (reference sequence). This CDR3 has 16 amino acids. V was pared by 6 bases and J by 0 bases, with 17 bases between. CDR3 sequence reads: CASSPQGGGTNYGYTF. DNA of the CDR3: TGTGCCAGCAGCCCCCAAGGGGGGGGGACTAACTATGGCTACACCTTC.

The chain couples TRBV9 to TRBJ2-3, with D perhaps TRBD1 (6 bases). CDR1 SGDLS and CDR2 YYNGEE come from the germline V gene. The CDR3 sequence is 16 residues long. Trimming cost V 0 bases and J 2 bases, with 13 bases left between them. CDR3 protein: CASSVGGYRVTDTQYF. CDR3 coding DNA: TGTGCCAGCAGCGTAGGGGGGTACAGGGTCACAGATACGCAGTATTTT.

This clone was recorded a few times. The chain joins TRBV2 to TRBJ2-7, with D possibly TRBD1 on 5 matching bases. V was clipped by 0 bases and J by 3 bases, with 9 bases between them. The CDR3 runs 14 residues. From germline, CDR1 is SNHLY and CDR2 FYNNEI. The CDR3 sequence: CASSEAYDSYEQYF. CDR3 coding DNA: TGTGCCAGCAGTGAAGCTTACGACAGCTACGAGCAGTACTTC.

The J gene is TRBJ1-4, the V gene TRBV6-1; perhaps TRBD1 as D (5 bases). The germline V gene has CDR1 MNHNS and CDR2 SASEGT. V lost 6 bases, J lost 3 bases, and 14 bases lay in between. This CDR3 contains 15 residues. The CDR3 reads CASRVWGAANEKLFF. CDR3 coding DNA: TGTGCCAGCAGGGTATGGGGCGCGGCTAATGAAAAACTGTTTTTT.

The V gene is TRBV6-1, the J gene TRBJ2-2; tentative D call: TRBD1 (7 bases). CDR1 and CDR2 from the germline V gene are MNHNS and SASEGT. Trimming left V 2 bases short and J 3 bases short, with 13 bases between. The CDR3 loop spans 16 amino acids. CDR3 protein: CASSELRRGHTGELFF. CDR3 nucleotides: TGTGCCAGCAGTGAACTGCGGAGGGGGCACACCGGGGAGCTGTTTTTT.

The chain carries TRBV6-5 and TRBJ2-2; D uncertain. The germline V and J ends were trimmed by 0 bases and 6 bases, with 14 bases remaining between them. This CDR3 has 16 amino acids. CDR1 and CDR2 (germline): MNHEY, SVGAGI. This CDR3 is CASSYSETYDSGELFF. CDR3 sequence (DNA): TGTGCCAGCAGTTACTCGGAGACGTATGATTCCGGGGAGCTGTTTTTT.

This chain connects TRBV9 to TRBJ2-7, with 9 bases matching TRBD1. CDR1 and CDR2 (germline): SGDLS, YYNGEE. This CDR3 spans 13 amino acids. Trimming removed 3 bases from V and 9 bases from J; junction bases left unmatched: 7. CDR3 in amino acids: CASSATGQGRQYF. DNA for the CDR3: TGTGCCAGCAGCGCGACCGGACAGGGGCGGCAGTACTTC.

This clone was seen a single time. This chain uses TRBV19 with TRBJ1-1, with 10 bases aligning to TRBD1. Germline CDR1 LNHDA, CDR2 SQIVND (reference sequence). The trim removed 8 bases at V and 1 base at J, leaving 1 base unmatched. The CDR3 runs to 13 residues. CDR3: CASRDRGNTEAFF. The CDR3 bases are TGTGCCAGTCGGGACAGGGGGAACACTGAAGCTTTCTTT. Together with reference TRBV19 and TRBJ1-1, the CDR3 gives the full variable domain: DGGITQSPKYLFRKEGQNVTLSCEQNLNHDAMYWYRQDPGQGLRLIYYSQIVNDFQKGDIAEGYSVSREKKESFPLTVTSAQKNPTAFYLCASRDRGNTEAFFGQGTRLTVV.

V and J are TRBV11-2 and TRBJ2-5; D may be TRBD2 (5 bases). The J call may be wrong; the DNA end is better matched by TRBJ2-7. Looked up from germline, CDR1 is SGHAT and CDR2 is FQNNGV. CDR3 length equals 17 residues. The CDR3 DNA follows: TGTGCCAGCAGCTTAGACCCTCGGGGTTCGAGCTCCTACGAGCAGTACTTC. Residues: CASSLDPRGSSSYEQYF.

The count of this clone is one. The V and J genes are TRBV29-1 and TRBJ1-1; D gene unclear. CDR1 SQVTM and CDR2 ANQGSEA come from the germline V gene. Trimming cost V 6 bases and J 5 bases, with 13 bases left between them. The CDR3 length is 12 residues. CDR3 amino acids: CSVHPGNTEAFF. Here the CDR3 DNA reads TGCAGCGTCCATCCGGGGAATACTGAAGCTTTCTTT.

This chain joins TRBV6-1 and TRBJ2-5; 8 bases align to TRBD2. The CDR3 has 15 residues. Losses at the gene ends were 1 base for V and 4 bases for J; bases not matched to a gene: 5. Germline V gene lookup returns CDR1 MNHNS and CDR2 SASEGT. The CDR3 is CASSEGGLAGETQYF. In DNA, the CDR3 is TGTGCCAGCAGTGAAGGTGGACTAGCAGGAGAGACCCAGTACTTC.

This sequence joins TRBV6-5 and TRBJ2-5, with D unresolved. The J call is in doubt because the DNA end fits TRBJ2-7 better. The germline V gene encodes CDR1 MNHEY and CDR2 SVGAGI. The CDR3 is 15 residues long. CDR3 amino acids: CASSLAGAVTYEQYF. CDR3 DNA sequence: TGTGCCAGCAGTTTAGCCGGAGCAGTGACCTACGAGCAGTACTTC.

Worth noting for this clone: Its ends do not fully match the called genes, so a read error is possible. The chain employs TRBV4-1 and TRBJ2-2; 11 bases map to TRBD2. The CDR3 sequence is 19 residues long. Germline CDR1 reads MGHRA; CDR2 reads YSYEKL. CDR3 sequence (DNA): TGCGCCAGCATCCAAGAATTACTAGCGGGAGTATGGGACAACGGGGAGCTGTTTTTT. Translated, it gives CASIQELLAGVWDNGELFF.

This chain links TRBV28 with TRBJ1-3, with a tentative D call TRBD1 (5 bases). The CDR3 loop spans 14 amino acids. CDR1 is MDHEN and CDR2 is SYDVKM in the germline V gene. The V and J ends lost 7 bases and 5 bases respectively, with 15 bases between them. The DNA for the CDR3 is TGTGCCAGCACCTATGGGGGGTCTAGAAACACCATATATTTT. Residues: CASTYGGSRNTIYF.

This clone was found a few times. The gene calls are TRBV11-2 and TRBJ2-7, with TRBD2 as a possible D gene (6 bases). Trimming left V 1 base short and J 2 bases short, with 9 bases between. Per germline, CDR1 SGHAT and CDR2 FQNNGV. CDR3 length: 14 amino acids. The CDR3 loop is CASSLGEVPYEQYF. The CDR3 DNA is TGTGCCAGCAGCTTAGGGGAGGTCCCCTACGAGCAGTACTTC.

As concerns this clone: The sample has other DNA sequences that encode this CDR3 too. This chain joins TRBV30 and TRBJ1-3; D remains ambiguous. Germline loops: CDR1 GTSNPN, CDR2 SVGIG (reference sequence). V was clipped by 2 bases and J by 3 bases, with 8 bases between them. The CDR3 loop spans 13 amino acids. The CDR3 DNA follows: TGTGCCTGGAGTAGAGGCGGTGGAAACACCATATATTTT. This gives the protein CAWSRGGGNTIYF.

The chain joins TRBV18 to TRBJ1-2; weak D call: TRBD1 (5 bases). CDR1 is KGHSH and CDR2 is LQKENI in the germline V gene. The CDR3 length is 15 residues. V lost 2 bases and J 2 bases, leaving 12 bases between the germline ends. The CDR3 bases are TGTGCCAGCTCACCAAGCGGGGCAGGGAACTATGGCTACACCTTC. Its translation is CASSPSGAGNYGYTF.

A word on this clone: Its ends do not fully match the called genes, so a read error is possible. The V call is TRBV7-9, the J call TRBJ1-1, with 7 bases fitting TRBD1. Per germline, CDR1 SEHNR and CDR2 FQNEAQ (reference sequence). The CDR3 extends over 15 amino acids. The CDR3 DNA is TGTTCCAGCAGCTTAGCGTTAGGGGGCGAACCGGAAGCTTTCTTT. Protein product: CSSSLALGGEPEAFF.

The rearrangement uses TRBV30 and TRBJ1-2; D gene uncertain. The V and J ends lost 0 bases and 5 bases respectively, with 10 bases between them. The CDR3 is made up of 13 amino acids. Germline V gene data show CDR1 as GTSNPN and CDR2 as SVGIG (reference sequence). Here the CDR3 DNA reads TGTGCCTGGAGTGTAAATGGCTTATATGGCTACACCTTC. It codes for CAWSVNGLYGYTF.

This chain joins TRBV30 and TRBJ1-2; TRBD1 might be the D (5 bases). The germline V gene has CDR1 GTSNPN and CDR2 SVGIG (reference sequence). V was clipped by 7 bases and J by 3 bases, with 12 bases between them. This CDR3 is built from 12 residues. The CDR3 region has the DNA TGTGCCTCCTCTGGGACTCACTATGGCTACACCTTC. Translated, it gives CASSGTHYGYTF.